This T cell receptor beta chain was identified in a study of breast tumors, draining lymph nodes, adjacent tissues. V shed 6 bases and J shed 7 bases, with 13 bases lying between them. CDR3 length equals 13 residues. Germline lookup yields CDR1 SQVTM and CDR2 ANQGSEA. Overall study findings and caveats: Tumor repertoires ranked between lymph nodes and nontumor tissue in diversity, with V and J gene preferences.

TCRdb reanalysed the multiplex PCR reads using MiXCR and keeps one entry per CDR3 protein. The sample carries 20,000 or so distinct CDR3 sequences, around two thirds recorded once. Notes on this clonotype: Its antigen is undetermined.

Sequencing used tumor-adjacent breast tissue. This sequence originates from a female donor with breast cancer. Some clones in this sample may be carry-over from other donors' samples. The chain employs TRBV29-1 and TRBJ1-6; D unclear. The CDR3 loop is CSVASKPNSPLHF. The CDR3 nucleotides are TGCAGCGTCGCTTCAAAACCAAATTCACCCCTCCACTTT.